This T cell receptor (beta chain) was profiled in a study of blood T cell repertoires in COVID-19. Across the study: Acute and convalescent COVID-19 specimens originated in the United States, Italy and Spain. PBMCs, B-cell-depleted T cells, or T cells were the source of the cDNA or gDNA that made up the material.

V shed 4 bases and J shed 0 bases, with 13 bases lying between them. The V gene's germline CDR1 is SEHNR and CDR2 FQNEAQ (reference sequence). The CDR3 runs 15 residues. Measured with immunoSEQ multiplex PCR; TCRdb has only the in-frame clones, and not every one. The table lists around 170,000 clones, around 83% of them singletons. Sequencing input: peripheral blood. V is TRBV7-9 and J is TRBJ2-7, with D possibly TRBD1 on 5 matching bases. This sequence was found in a human donor in a cohort sampled during active COVID-19. Here the CDR3 reads CASSSRDLSSYEQYF. The CDR3 DNA reads TGTGCCAGCAGCTCCAGGGATCTCAGCTCCTACGAGCAGTACTTC. The entire variable domain, with the rest obtained from reference TRBV7-9 and TRBJ2-7, is as follows: DTGVSQNPRHKITKRGQNVTFRCDPISEHNRLYWYRQTLGQGPEFLTYFQNEAQLEKSRLLSDRFSAERPKGSFSTLEIQRTEQGDSAMYLCASSSRDLSSYEQYFGPGTRLTVT.